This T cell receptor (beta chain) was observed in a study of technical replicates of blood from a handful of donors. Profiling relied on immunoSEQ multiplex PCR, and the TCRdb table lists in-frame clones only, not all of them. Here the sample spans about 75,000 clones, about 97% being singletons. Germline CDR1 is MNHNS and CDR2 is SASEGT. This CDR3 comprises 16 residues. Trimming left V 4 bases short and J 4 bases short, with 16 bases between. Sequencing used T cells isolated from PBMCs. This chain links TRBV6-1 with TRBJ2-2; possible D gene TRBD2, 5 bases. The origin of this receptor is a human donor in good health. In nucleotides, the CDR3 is TGTGCCAGCAGTGTACCGTTCAGAGGAGGCACCGGGGAGCTGTTTTTT. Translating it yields CASSVPFRGGTGELFF.